Listed below are T cell receptor beta chains from one sample, sequenced in a study of cytomegalovirus exposure and HLA in healthy donors. Data came from immunoSEQ multiplex PCR; TCRdb stores just in-frame clones and leaves some out. The sample consists of about 130,000 clones, 70% to 80% of them appearing once. What was sequenced was PBMCs. All receptors derive from a man aged 35 to 55 in good health and CMV-seropositive. Both conserved end residues are part of each CDR3. Each record gives: clone size, V gene, J gene, D gene, CDR3 DNA, CDR3 protein. A D gene is named only where the DNA matches it firmly. The listing skips clone size in some rows; elsewhere it reads once, few, many or a size class.

>NA|TRBV7-2|TRBJ2-5|NA
TGTGCCAGCAGCGCAGGACTAGGGGGGGAGACCCAGTACTTC
CASSAGLGGETQYF
>NA|TRBV11-1|TRBJ1-2|TRBD1
TGTGCCAGCAGCTTACCCACCGGGACAGGGGCTATCTATGGCTACACCTTC
CASSLPTGTGAIYGYTF
>NA|TRBV25-1|TRBJ2-7|TRBD2
TGTGCCAGCAGTGAATCGACTAGCGGGATCTACGAGCAGTACTTC
CASSESTSGIYEQYF
>NA|TRBV5-6|TRBJ2-5|TRBD1
TGTGCCAGCAGCTTATTGAGACAGGGGGTAGTGACCCAGTACTTC
CASSLLRQGVVTQYF
>once|TRBV11-2|TRBJ1-3|NA
TGTGCCAGCAAGAGGGCAAACACCATATATTTT
CASKRANTIYF
>NA|TRBV5-4|TRBJ2-3|TRBD2
TGTGCCAGCAGCCGTAGCGGGAGAGCGGGGGATACGCAGTATTTT
CASSRSGRAGDTQYF
>NA|TRBV2|TRBJ1-1|NA
TGTGCCAGCAGTGAACAGGGACTCACTGAAGCTTTCTTT
CASSEQGLTEAFF
>few|TRBV7-6|TRBJ2-7|NA
TGTGCCAGCAGCCGGAGCGGACCGAGCTCCTACGAGCAGTACTTC
CASSRSGPSSYEQYF
>few|TRBV13|TRBJ2-7|NA
TGTGCCAGCAGCCCCCCCGGCGGGTCTACCTACGAGCAGTACTTC
CASSPPGGSTYEQYF
>NA|TRBV12-5|TRBJ2-3|NA
TGTGCTAGTGGTTTGGTACAGTGGGAGGTACCAGATACGCAGTATTTT
CASGLVQWEVPDTQYF
>once|TRBV19|TRBJ1-4|NA
TGTGCCAGTAGTGGGAGGGGTTATGAAAAACTGTTTTTT
CASSGRGYEKLFF
>NA|TRBV18|TRBJ2-1|TRBD1
TGTGCCAGCTCACCTCGGACAGGGGGCAATGAGCAGTTCTTC
CASSPRTGGNEQFF
>few|TRBV30|TRBJ1-1|TRBD1
TGTGCCTGGAAAACAGGGGACGGCGCTGAAGCTTTCTTT
CAWKTGDGAEAFF
>NA|TRBV12-5|TRBJ1-4|NA
TGTGCTAGTGGGCCGCCTTCAGGGCCGAATGAAAAACTGTTTTTT
CASGPPSGPNEKLFF
>NA|TRBV28|TRBJ2-2|NA
TGTGCCAGCAGTTTGTCAGCCGGGGAGCTGTTTTTT
CASSLSAGELFF
>NA|TRBV7-6|TRBJ2-2|NA
TGTGCCAGCAGCTCTTCGAACACCGGGGAGCTGTTTTTT
CASSSSNTGELFF
>NA|TRBV2|TRBJ2-5|TRBD2
TGTGCCAGCATGGGGGGGAAGACCCAGTACTTC
CASMGGKTQYF
>few|TRBV7-9|TRBJ1-1|NA
TGTGCCAGCAGCTTATTACGGAGGGCGAACACTGAAGCTTTCTTT
CASSLLRRANTEAFF
>NA|TRBV5-1|TRBJ2-7|TRBD2
TGCGCCAGCAGCCCCTCGCCTAGCGGGAACTACGAGCAGTACTTC
CASSPSPSGNYEQYF
>NA|TRBV2|TRBJ1-1|NA
TGTGCCAGCAGTTTCGGACAGAACACTGAAGCTTTCTTT
CASSFGQNTEAFF
>NA|TRBV4-2|TRBJ1-1|NA
TGTGCCAGCAGCCAAGCCCAGAGGGCCACTGAAGCTTTCTTT
CASSQAQRATEAFF
>NA|TRBV5-1|TRBJ2-3|NA
TGCGCCAGCAGCTTGGTTTTCCAGCGGATAAGCACAGATACGCAGTATTTT
CASSLVFQRISTDTQYF
>NA|TRBV19|TRBJ2-5|TRBD1
TGTGCCAGTAGTACCACAGGGGGCTTAGGAGAGACCCAGTACTTC
CASSTTGGLGETQYF
>NA|TRBV4-1|TRBJ2-7|TRBD1
TGCGCCAGCAGCCATGGACAGGGCGAGGGCTACGAGCAGTACTTC
CASSHGQGEGYEQYF
>NA|TRBV5-1|TRBJ2-1|TRBD2
TGCGCCAGCAGCCCCGGGGCTAGCGGTTATCAGCAGTTCTTC
CASSPGASGYQQFF
>NA|TRBV11-1|TRBJ2-7|TRBD1
TGTGCCAGCAGCCCCCAGGAGGACAGGGGGCTCTACTTC
CASSPQEDRGLYF
>NA|TRBV18|TRBJ2-7|NA
TGTGCCAGCTCACAATGGACAATCTACGAGCAGTACTTC
CASSQWTIYEQYF
>NA|TRBV27|TRBJ2-1|NA
TGTGCCAGCAGTTTCTTGACTATTCTAGAAGAGCAGTTCTTC
CASSFLTILEEQFF
>NA|TRBV9|TRBJ2-7|TRBD2
TGTGCCAGCAGCCTAAGACTAGCGGGAGTGAGGGAGCAGTACTTC
CASSLRLAGVREQYF
>NA|TRBV11-3|TRBJ2-7|TRBD1
TGTGCCAGCAGCCCTGGGACAGGGGAGTACGAGCAGTACTTC
CASSPGTGEYEQYF
>NA|TRBV28|TRBJ1-2|TRBD1
TGTGCCAGCAGTATACTCGGGACAGGGGGGGGTGGCTACACCTTC
CASSILGTGGGGYTF
>NA|TRBV5-1|TRBJ1-5|NA
TGCGCCAGCAGCTTGGGTGGCGGCTACAATCAGCCCCAGCATTTT
CASSLGGGYNQPQHF